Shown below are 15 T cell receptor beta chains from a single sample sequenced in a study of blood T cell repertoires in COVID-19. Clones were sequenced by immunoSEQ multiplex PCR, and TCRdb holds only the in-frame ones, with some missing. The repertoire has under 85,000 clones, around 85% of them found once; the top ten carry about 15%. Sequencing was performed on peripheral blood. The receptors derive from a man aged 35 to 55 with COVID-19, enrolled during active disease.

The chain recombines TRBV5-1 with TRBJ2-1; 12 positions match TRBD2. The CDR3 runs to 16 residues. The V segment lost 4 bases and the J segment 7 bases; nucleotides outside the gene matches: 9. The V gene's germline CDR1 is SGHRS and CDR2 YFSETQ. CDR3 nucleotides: TGCGCCAGCAGCCCCCCACTAGCGGGGGGAGTGAATGAGCAGTTCTTC. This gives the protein CASSPPLAGGVNEQFF.

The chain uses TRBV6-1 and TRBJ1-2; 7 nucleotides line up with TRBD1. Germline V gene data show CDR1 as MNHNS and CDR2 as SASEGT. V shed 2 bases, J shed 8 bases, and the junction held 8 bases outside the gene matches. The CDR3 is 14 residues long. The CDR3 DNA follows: TGTGCCAGCAGTGAATTAGGGGGCGCGAGCGGCTACACCTTC. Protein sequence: CASSELGGASGYTF.

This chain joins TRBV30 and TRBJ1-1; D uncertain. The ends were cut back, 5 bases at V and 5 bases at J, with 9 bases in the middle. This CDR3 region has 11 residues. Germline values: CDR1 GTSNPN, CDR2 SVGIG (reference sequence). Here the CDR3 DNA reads TGTGCCTGGGGGCAACGGACTGAAGCTTTCTTT. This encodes CAWGQRTEAFF.

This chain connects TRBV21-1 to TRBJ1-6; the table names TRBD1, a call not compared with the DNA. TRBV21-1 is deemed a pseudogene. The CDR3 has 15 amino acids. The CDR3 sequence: CASSKLQGDNSPLHF. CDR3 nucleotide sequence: TGTGCCAGCAGCAAATTGCAGGGGGATAATTCACCCCTCCACTTT.

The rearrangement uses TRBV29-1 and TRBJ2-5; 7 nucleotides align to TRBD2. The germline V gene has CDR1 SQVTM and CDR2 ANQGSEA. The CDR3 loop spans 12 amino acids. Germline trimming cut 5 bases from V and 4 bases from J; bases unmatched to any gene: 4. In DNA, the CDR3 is TGCAGCGTTAGCGGGGAACTAGAGACCCAGTACTTC. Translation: CSVSGELETQYF.

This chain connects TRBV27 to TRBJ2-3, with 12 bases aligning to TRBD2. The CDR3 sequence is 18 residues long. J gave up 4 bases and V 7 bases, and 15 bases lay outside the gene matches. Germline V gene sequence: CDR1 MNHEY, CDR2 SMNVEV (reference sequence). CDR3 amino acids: CASTTLRNLAGGPDTQYF. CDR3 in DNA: TGTGCCAGCACCACACTCCGAAATCTAGCGGGGGGGCCAGATACGCAGTATTTT.

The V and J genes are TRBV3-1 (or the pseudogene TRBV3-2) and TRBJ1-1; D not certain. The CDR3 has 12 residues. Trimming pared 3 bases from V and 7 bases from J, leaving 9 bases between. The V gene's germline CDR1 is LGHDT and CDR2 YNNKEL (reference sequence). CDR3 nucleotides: TGTGCCAGCAGCCATCAGGCCCGTGAAGCTTTCTTT. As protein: CASSHQAREAFF.

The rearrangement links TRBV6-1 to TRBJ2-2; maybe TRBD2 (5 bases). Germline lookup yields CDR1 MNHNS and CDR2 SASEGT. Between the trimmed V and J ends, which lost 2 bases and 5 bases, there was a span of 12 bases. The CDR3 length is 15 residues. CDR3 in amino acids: CASSEWLAKTGELFF. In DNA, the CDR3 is TGTGCCAGCAGTGAATGGCTAGCAAAGACCGGGGAGCTGTTTTTT.

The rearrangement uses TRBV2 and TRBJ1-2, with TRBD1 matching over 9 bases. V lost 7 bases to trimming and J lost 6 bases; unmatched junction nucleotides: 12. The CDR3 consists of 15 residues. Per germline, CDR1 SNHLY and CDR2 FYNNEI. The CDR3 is CASTWLRDRVNGYTF. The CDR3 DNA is TGTGCCAGCACCTGGCTAAGGGACAGGGTTAATGGCTACACCTTC. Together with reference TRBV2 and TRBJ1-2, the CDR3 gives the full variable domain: EPEVTQTPSHQVTQMGQEVILRCVPISNHLYFYWYRQILGQKVEFLVSFYNNEISEKSEIFDDQFSVERPDGSNFTLKIRSTKLEDSAMYFCASTWLRDRVNGYTFGSGTRLTVV.

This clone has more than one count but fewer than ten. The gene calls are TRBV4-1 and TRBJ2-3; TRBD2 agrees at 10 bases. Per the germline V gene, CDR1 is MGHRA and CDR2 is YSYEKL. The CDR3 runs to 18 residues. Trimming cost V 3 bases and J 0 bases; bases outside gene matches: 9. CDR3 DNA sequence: TGCGCCAGCAGCCAGGGGGGTCTAGCGGGGGATAGCACAGATACGCAGTATTTT. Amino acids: CASSQGGLAGDSTDTQYF.

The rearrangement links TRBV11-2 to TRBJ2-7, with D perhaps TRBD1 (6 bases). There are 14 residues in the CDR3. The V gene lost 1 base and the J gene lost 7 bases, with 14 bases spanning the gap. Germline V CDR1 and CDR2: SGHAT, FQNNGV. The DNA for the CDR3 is TGTGCCAGCAGCTTAGTCGAGGGGGTCGGGGAGCAGTACTTC. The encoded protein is CASSLVEGVGEQYF.

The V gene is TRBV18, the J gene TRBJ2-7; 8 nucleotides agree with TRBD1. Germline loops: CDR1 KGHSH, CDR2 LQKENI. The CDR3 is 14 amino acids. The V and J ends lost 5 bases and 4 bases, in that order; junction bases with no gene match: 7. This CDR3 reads CASSSTGDLYEQYF. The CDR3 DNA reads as TGTGCCAGCTCATCGACAGGGGATCTATACGAGCAGTACTTC.

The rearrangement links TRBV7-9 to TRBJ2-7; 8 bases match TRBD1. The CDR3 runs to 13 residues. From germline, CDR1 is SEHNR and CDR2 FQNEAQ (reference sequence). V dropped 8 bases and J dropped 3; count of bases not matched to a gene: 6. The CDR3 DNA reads TGTGCCAGCGAACCGGACAGGGACTACGAGCAGTACTTC. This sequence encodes CASEPDRDYEQYF.

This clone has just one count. This CDR3 is CAWSLGLIRTGRNEQFF. The CDR3 DNA reads as TGTGCCTGGAGTTTGGGCTTAATCCGGACAGGACGCAATGAGCAGTTCTTC. V and J are TRBV30 and TRBJ2-1, with 7 nucleotides matching TRBD1. CDR1 is GTSNPN and CDR2 is SVGIG in the germline V gene (reference sequence). Germline trimming cut 2 bases from V and 6 bases from J; bases unmatched to any gene: 16. The CDR3 loop spans 17 amino acids.

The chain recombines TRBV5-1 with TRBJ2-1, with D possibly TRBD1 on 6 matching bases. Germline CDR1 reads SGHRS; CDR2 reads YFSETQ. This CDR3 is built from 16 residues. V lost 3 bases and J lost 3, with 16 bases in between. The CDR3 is CASSSGGADVYNEQFF. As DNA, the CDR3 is TGCGCCAGCAGCTCTGGGGGCGCAGACGTCTACAATGAGCAGTTCTTC.